This T cell receptor (beta chain) was sequenced in a study of shared clonotypes between healthy human individuals. Assay: immunoSEQ multiplex PCR; the TCRdb copy retains only in-frame clones and omits some. The repertoire holds about 1.1 million clones, 70% to 80% seen once, with roughly 0.9% in the top ten. Sequenced sample: memory CD4+ T cells from PBMCs. Subset here: CD45RA-negative fraction. The clonotype comes from a man younger than 35 in good health. Some clones in this sample may be carry-over from other donors' samples.

CDR3 loop: CASGGDRGSVNYGYTF. CDR3 DNA sequence: TGTGCCAGCGGGGGGGACAGGGGAAGCGTCAACTATGGCTACACCTTC. The chain combines TRBV21-1 with TRBJ1-2; the D call in the table, TRBD1, was not verified against the DNA. TRBV21-1 counts as a pseudogene. This CDR3 has 16 residues.